This entry lists 12 T cell receptor beta chains sequenced from one sample in a study of OX40 agonist ivuxolimab in advanced cancers. The table came from immunoSEQ multiplex PCR; TCRdb's copy has only in-frame clones and leaves some out. The sample has 95,000 to 110,000 clones, 85% to 95% seen once. The starting material was CD4+ or CD8+ T cells sorted from blood, obtained in a trial of the OX40 agonist ivuxolimab. The receptors shown here come from an adult with an advanced solid tumor such as melanoma, head and neck, liver or kidney cancer.

The count of this clone is one. The rearrangement uses TRBV5-4 and TRBJ1-2; D gene unclear. V lost 0 bases and J lost 0, with 6 bases in between. Germline V gene data show CDR1 as SGHNT and CDR2 as YYREEE (reference sequence). The length of the CDR3 is 14 residues. The CDR3 DNA reads as TGTGCCAGCAGCTTGGCTCAGGCTAACTATGGCTACACCTTC. This encodes CASSLAQANYGYTF. The whole variable domain, remainder taken from reference TRBV5-4 and TRBJ1-2, is ETGVTQSPTHLIKTRGQQVTLRCSSQSGHNTVSWYQQALGQGPQFIFQYYREEENGRGNFPPRFSGLQFPNYSSELNVNALELDDSALYLCASSLAQANYGYTFGSGTRLTVV.

This clone has just one count. The rearrangement uses TRBV9 and TRBJ2-7; the D is unclear. Trimming removed 1 base at V and 4 bases at J, with 15 bases between. Per the germline V gene, CDR1 is SGDLS and CDR2 is YYNGEE. The CDR3 runs to 15 residues. The DNA of the CDR3 is TGTGCCAGCAGCGTATCTGCCGGAACCGAGTACGAGCAGTACTTC. This encodes CASSVSAGTEYEQYF.

The rearrangement links TRBV27 to TRBJ2-7; D gene ambiguous. Per germline, CDR1 MNHEY and CDR2 SMNVEV (reference sequence). This CDR3 is built from 13 residues. The V and J ends lost 4 bases and 1 base respectively, with 8 bases between them. CDR3 loop: CASSSTISYEQYF. The CDR3 nucleotides are TGTGCCAGCAGTTCAACGATTTCCTACGAGCAGTACTTC.

This chain uses TRBV7-9 with TRBJ1-5; D possibly corresponds to TRBD1 (5 bases). The CDR3 runs 16 residues. Germline CDR1 SEHNR, CDR2 FQNEAQ (reference sequence). V was cut by 1 base and J by 3 bases, with 13 bases left in between. Here the CDR3 DNA reads TGTGCCAGCAGCTTAGGGGGCTCTGTCGCCAATCAGCCCCAGCATTTT. Translated, it gives CASSLGGSVANQPQHF.

This clone was seen more than once but under ten times. CDR3 sequence (DNA): TGTGCCAGCACCCAGGATCGTGATACGCAGTATTTT. Encoded protein: CASTQDRDTQYF. The chain has TRBV2 and TRBJ2-3; D is unclear. The CDR3 length is 12 residues. Looked up from germline, CDR1 is SNHLY and CDR2 is FYNNEI. V was shortened by 7 bases and J by 6 bases, with 11 bases between the two germline ends.

The count of this clone is one. Within the sample, other DNA sequences also encode this same CDR3. J is TRBJ2-2 and V is TRBV29-1; 11 bases fit TRBD1. Germline V gives CDR1 SQVTM, CDR2 ANQGSEA. The CDR3 covers 16 residues. V was pared by 7 bases and J by 0 bases, with 7 bases of the junction left unmatched. The CDR3 nucleotides are TGCAGCGCGAGGGACAGGGGGTTTACGAACACCGGGGAGCTGTTTTTT. The encoded protein is CSARDRGFTNTGELFF.

The V and J genes are TRBV28 and TRBJ2-5; 9 bases match TRBD2. Germline CDR1 and CDR2: MDHEN and SYDVKM. With 4 bases clipped from V and 4 bases from J, the junction kept 7 bases outside the gene matches. The CDR3 sequence is 15 residues long. CDR3 loop: CASSSLAGAAETQYF. CDR3 nucleotide sequence: TGTGCCAGCAGTTCCTTAGCGGGAGCCGCAGAGACCCAGTACTTC. Full variable domain (remainder filled in from reference TRBV28 and TRBJ2-5): DVKVTQSSRYLVKRTGEKVFLECVQDMDHENMFWYRQDPGLGLRLIYFSYDVKMKEKGDIPEGYSVSREKKERFSLILESASTNQTSMYLCASSSLAGAAETQYFGPGTRLLVL.

This chain joins TRBV5-4 and TRBJ2-2; TRBD2 matches at 8 bases. In germline, CDR1 is SGHNT, CDR2 YYREEE (reference sequence). The length of the CDR3 is 16 residues. The junction had 8 bases not matched to a gene; V was cut back by 3 bases and J by 4 bases. The CDR3 region is CASSSDSGMGTGELFF. The CDR3 bases are TGTGCCAGCAGCTCCGATAGCGGGATGGGCACCGGGGAGCTGTTTTTT. The variable domain in full, completed from reference TRBV5-4 and TRBJ2-2, reads ETGVTQSPTHLIKTRGQQVTLRCSSQSGHNTVSWYQQALGQGPQFIFQYYREEENGRGNFPPRFSGLQFPNYSSELNVNALELDDSALYLCASSSDSGMGTGELFFGEGSRLTVL.

This rearrangement joins TRBV5-1 to TRBJ2-1, with TRBD1 as a possible D gene (5 bases). Germline CDR1 is SGHRS and CDR2 is YFSETQ. CDR3 length: 15 amino acids. Trimming took 1 base from V and 0 from J, leaving 8 bases between them. In nucleotides, the CDR3 is TGCGCCAGCAGCTTGCACAGGCGCTCCTACAATGAGCAGTTCTTC. This encodes CASSLHRRSYNEQFF.

V is TRBV18 and J is TRBJ1-5; D is possibly TRBD1 (6 bases). Germline values: CDR1 KGHSH, CDR2 LQKENI. The CDR3 totals 15 residues. V lost 4 bases to trimming and J lost 4 bases, with 14 bases between them. The CDR3 protein is CASSLGAMLNQPQHF. The CDR3 nucleotides read TGTGCCAGCTCACTGGGGGCCATGCTGAATCAGCCCCAGCATTTT.

The chain couples TRBV27 to TRBJ2-5; 10 bases match TRBD2. V was pared by 2 bases and J by 4 bases, with 4 bases of the junction left unmatched. Germline CDR1 MNHEY, CDR2 SMNVEV (reference sequence). The length of the CDR3 is 15 residues. The CDR3 here is CASSLGASGRETQYF. For the CDR3, the DNA is TGTGCCAGCAGTTTAGGGGCTAGCGGGAGAGAGACCCAGTACTTC.

The chain joins TRBV2 to TRBJ2-7; a weak D match, TRBD1 (5 bases). This CDR3 comprises 13 residues. Trimming cost V 3 bases and J 6 bases, with 12 bases left between them. Germline values: CDR1 SNHLY, CDR2 FYNNEI. CDR3 amino acids: CASSDRQSSEQYF. In DNA, the CDR3 is TGTGCCAGCAGTGATCGACAGAGCAGCGAGCAGTACTTC.